This TCR beta chain was documented in a study of CD8 T cells in ankylosing spondylitis. TCRdb reprocessed the 5' RACE reads via MiXCR and lists one record per CDR3 protein. The sample has about 130,000 distinct CDR3 sequences, roughly 7.3% seen once. Whole-study results and caveats: A number of the motif variants had already been described in reactive arthritis synovial fluid and blood. Roughly 8 highly homologous variants made up a TCR beta motif, and this motif appeared characteristic of ankylosing spondylitis blood. The clones that were linked to disease were reported to be significantly enriched in matched synovial fluid samples from ankylosing spondylitis patients.

This clonotype showed up many times. Its specificity is not known. The CDR3 is made up of 11 amino acids. V was pared by 1 base and J by 13 bases, with 8 bases between. Germline lookup yields CDR1 MGHDK and CDR2 SYGVNS. This TCR was sampled from a male donor with ankylosing spondylitis or in good health (not recorded which). The chain uses TRBV25-1 and TRBJ2-4; no reliable D call. The sequenced material came from blood, either unsorted or a sorted T cell fraction (not recorded which). CDR3 sequence: CASSEFYSQYF. DNA for the CDR3: TGTGCCAGCAGTGAATTCTATTCCCAGTACTTC.